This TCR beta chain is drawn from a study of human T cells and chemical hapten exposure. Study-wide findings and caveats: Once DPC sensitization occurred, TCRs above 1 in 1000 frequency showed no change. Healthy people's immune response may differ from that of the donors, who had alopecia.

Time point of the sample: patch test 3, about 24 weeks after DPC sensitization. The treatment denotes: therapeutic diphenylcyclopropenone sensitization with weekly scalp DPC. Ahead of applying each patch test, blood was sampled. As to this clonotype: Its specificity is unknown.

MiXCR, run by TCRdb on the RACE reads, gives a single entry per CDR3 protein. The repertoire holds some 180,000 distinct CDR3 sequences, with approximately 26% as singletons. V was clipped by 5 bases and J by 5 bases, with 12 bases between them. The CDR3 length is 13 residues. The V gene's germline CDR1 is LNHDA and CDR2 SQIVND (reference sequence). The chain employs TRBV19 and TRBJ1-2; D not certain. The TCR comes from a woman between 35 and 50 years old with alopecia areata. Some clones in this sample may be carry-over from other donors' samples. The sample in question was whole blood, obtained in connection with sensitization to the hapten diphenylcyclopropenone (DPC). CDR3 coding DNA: TGTGCCAGTAGTCACAATACAGCGTATGGCTACACCTTC. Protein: CASSHNTAYGYTF.